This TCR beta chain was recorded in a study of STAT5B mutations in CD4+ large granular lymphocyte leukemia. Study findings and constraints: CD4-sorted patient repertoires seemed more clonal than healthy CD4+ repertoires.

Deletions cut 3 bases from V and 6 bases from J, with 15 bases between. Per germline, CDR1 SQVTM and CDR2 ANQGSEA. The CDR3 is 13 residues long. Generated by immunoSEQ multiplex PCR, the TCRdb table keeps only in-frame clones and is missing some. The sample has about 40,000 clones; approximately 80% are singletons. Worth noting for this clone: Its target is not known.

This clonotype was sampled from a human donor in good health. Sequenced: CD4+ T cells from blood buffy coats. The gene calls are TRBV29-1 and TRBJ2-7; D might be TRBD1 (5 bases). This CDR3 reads CSVEGPDGGEQYF. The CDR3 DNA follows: TGCAGCGTTGAGGGGCCAGACGGTGGCGAGCAGTACTTC.